The 24 T cell receptor beta chains in this list originate from one sample, sequenced in a study of siplizumab effects on memory and regulatory T cells. Coculture of the mixed lymphocyte reaction cells took place at 37 degrees C and lasted 6 days. No antigens are known for them. Sequencing used immunoSEQ multiplex PCR; TCRdb keeps in-frame clones, though not all of them. This table holds fewer than 11,000 clones, about half found once. Sequenced material: CFSE-low (dividing) CD4+ T cells sorted from an allogeneic mixed lymphocyte reaction. The receptors stem from a human donor in good health; the cells came from an allogeneic mixed lymphocyte reaction.

The chain couples TRBV7-9 to TRBJ1-1, with no clear D. The CDR3 runs to 13 residues. V was shortened by 3 bases and J by 9 bases, with 14 bases between the two germline ends. The germline V gene encodes CDR1 SEHNR and CDR2 FQNEAQ (reference sequence). CDR3 residues: CASSFESRAKAFF. The CDR3 region has the DNA TGTGCCAGCAGCTTTGAAAGTAGAGCTAAAGCTTTCTTT.

V gene TRBV12-5 combines with J gene TRBJ2-5; TRBD2 agrees at 8 bases. The junction had 6 bases not matched to a gene; V was cut back by 3 bases and J by 9 bases. Germline CDR1 is LGHNT and CDR2 is FRNRAP. This CDR3 spans 13 amino acids. CDR3 sequence reads: CASGFREGAAQYF. In DNA form, the CDR3 reads TGTGCTAGTGGTTTTCGGGAGGGAGCGGCCCAGTACTTC.

Judged by abundance, this clone is medium-sized. This sequence joins TRBV5-6 and TRBJ2-7; D unclear. This CDR3 is built from 15 residues. Germline CDR1 and CDR2: SGHDT and YYEEEE. V was clipped by 0 bases and J by 0 bases, with 10 bases between them. CDR3 bases: TGTGCCAGCAGCTTGGTCGGCGTTTCCTCCTACGAGCAGTACTTC. Protein product: CASSLVGVSSYEQYF.

This sequence joins TRBV6-5 and TRBJ1-2; possible D gene TRBD1, 6 bases. The CDR3 is 13 amino acids. CDR1 and CDR2 (germline): MNHEY, SVGAGI. Trimming took off 5 bases at V and 8 bases at J, with 15 bases between the two ends. CDR3 residues: CASSVQGWGGYTF. The CDR3 region has the DNA TGTGCCAGCAGTGTACAGGGTTGGGGCGGCTACACCTTC.

In this sample, this clone turned up a few times. The rearrangement joins TRBV6-6 to TRBJ2-7, with 7 bases fitting TRBD1. The germline gives CDR1 MNHNY, CDR2 SVGAGI (reference sequence). This CDR3 has 15 amino acids. V lost 6 bases to trimming and J lost 1 base; unmatched junction nucleotides: 9. The CDR3 protein is CASRRGTANSYEQYF. The DNA for the CDR3 is TGTGCCAGCAGAAGAGGGACAGCGAATTCCTACGAGCAGTACTTC.

The genes are TRBV28 and TRBJ1-1; no clear D gene. CDR1 and CDR2 from the germline V gene are MDHEN and SYDVKM. The CDR3 covers 10 residues. V shed 11 bases and J shed 1 base, with 5 bases lying between them. CDR3 protein: CAFRNTEAFF. The CDR3 DNA reads as TGTGCCTTCCGGAACACTGAAGCTTTCTTT. Supplemented by reference TRBV28 and TRBJ1-1, the full variable domain reads DVKVTQSSRYLVKRTGEKVFLECVQDMDHENMFWYRQDPGLGLRLIYFSYDVKMKEKGDIPEGYSVSREKKERFSLILESASTNQTSMYLCAFRNTEAFFGQGTRLTVV.

This chain uses TRBV7-3 with TRBJ2-2, with D hard to call. The V and J ends lost 2 bases and 3 bases respectively, with 4 bases between them. CDR3 length: 13 amino acids. CDR1 and CDR2 from the germline V gene are SGHTA and FQGTGA. The DNA for the CDR3 is TGTGCCAGCAGCTTAGAACACACCGGGGAGCTGTTTTTT. Translated: CASSLEHTGELFF.

In its sample, this clone was seen a few times. CDR3 protein: CASSVLGQNNQPQHF. Here the CDR3 DNA reads TGTGCCAGTAGTGTCTTGGGACAGAACAATCAGCCCCAGCATTTT. The chain uses TRBV19 and TRBJ1-5, with TRBD1 matching over 7 bases. This CDR3 has 15 residues. Germline CDR1 reads LNHDA; CDR2 reads SQIVND (reference sequence). With V trimmed by 5 bases and J by 3 bases, 7 bases remained unmatched.

Here the CDR3 DNA reads TGTGCCTGGAGTGTCAGGGGCATTTCCTACAATGAGCAGTTCTTC. Amino acids: CAWSVRGISYNEQFF. The V call is TRBV30, the J call TRBJ2-1; maybe TRBD1 (6 bases). The germline V gene encodes CDR1 GTSNPN and CDR2 SVGIG (reference sequence). The CDR3 loop spans 15 amino acids. Trimming shortened V by 0 bases and J by 1 base, and 10 bases separated the two germline ends. The full variable domain, rest sourced from reference TRBV30 and TRBJ2-1, is SQTIHQWPATLVQPVGSPLSLECTVEGTSNPNLYWYRQAAGRGLQLLFYSVGIGQISSEVPQNLSASRPQDRQFILSSKKLLLSDSGFYLCAWSVRGISYNEQFFGPGTRLTVL.

The chain links TRBV2 to TRBJ1-3, with D possibly matching TRBD1 (6 bases). This CDR3 is 15 amino acids long. V was clipped by 8 bases and J by 0 bases, with 14 bases between them. The germline V gene has CDR1 SNHLY and CDR2 FYNNEI. Here the CDR3 reads CASLAQGSSGNTIYF. The CDR3 coding sequence is TGTGCCAGCTTAGCTCAGGGGAGCTCTGGAAACACCATATATTTT.

The chain employs TRBV20-1 and TRBJ1-2, with D unclear. The CDR3 runs 11 residues. Germline CDR1 DFQATT, CDR2 SNEGSKA (reference sequence). V lost 3 bases to trimming and J lost 5 bases, with 7 bases between them. The chain's CDR3 is CSASGVYGYTF. CDR3 DNA: TGCAGTGCTAGTGGAGTATATGGCTACACCTTC.

The gene calls are TRBV28 and TRBJ1-4; 9 bases are a match to TRBD1. Trimming at V came to 6 bases and at J to 3 bases, leaving 5 bases not matched to a gene. Germline V gene data show CDR1 as MDHEN and CDR2 as SYDVKM. This CDR3 region has 15 residues. CDR3 protein: CASRRDRDANEKLFF. The CDR3 DNA is TGTGCCAGCAGGAGGGACAGGGACGCTAATGAAAAACTGTTTTTT.

In this sample, this clone is medium-sized. The V and J genes are TRBV30 and TRBJ1-3; the D gene is possibly TRBD1 (6 bases). V lost 4 bases to trimming and J lost 5 bases, with 15 bases between them. Germline V gene data show CDR1 as GTSNPN and CDR2 as SVGIG (reference sequence). The CDR3 totals 14 residues. The CDR3 reads CAWTVTTGRNTIYF. CDR3 nucleotide sequence: TGTGCCTGGACCGTAACGACAGGTAGAAACACCATATATTTT.

The chain has TRBV5-1 and TRBJ1-4; a possible D gene is TRBD1 (5 bases). This CDR3 spans 15 amino acids. CDR1 is SGHRS, CDR2 YFSETQ, per germline. Between the trimmed V and J ends, which lost 4 bases and 0 bases, there was a span of 10 bases. The CDR3 DNA reads TGCGCCAGCAGCGGGACCGGGACAACTAATGAAAAACTGTTTTTT. It encodes CASSGTGTTNEKLFF.

This sequence joins TRBV27 and TRBJ1-3; 7 bases align to TRBD1. V was clipped by 3 bases and J by 0 bases; unmatched bases: 5. CDR3 length equals 16 residues. CDR1 MNHEY and CDR2 SMNVEV come from the germline V gene (reference sequence). CDR3 residues: CASSLRGPNSGNTIYF. The CDR3 DNA sequence: TGTGCCAGCAGTTTGAGGGGGCCTAACTCTGGAAACACCATATATTTT.

Sample share makes this clone medium-sized. This chain joins TRBV30 and TRBJ1-5; D unresolved. The V end was cut by 4 bases, the J end by 2 bases, with 9 bases between. The CDR3 consists of 13 residues. The germline CDR1 and CDR2 sequences are GTSNPN and SVGIG (reference sequence). DNA of the CDR3: TGTGCCTGGAACGGGAAGCGCAATCAGCCCCAGCATTTT. Its protein product is CAWNGKRNQPQHF.

The chain has TRBV7-3 and TRBJ2-1, with 10 bases matching TRBD2. Trimming at V came to 5 bases and at J to 9 bases, leaving 10 bases not matched to a gene. The V gene's germline CDR1 is SGHTA and CDR2 FQGTGA. The CDR3 loop spans 15 amino acids. For the CDR3, the DNA is TGTGCCAGCAGCATCCTAGCGGGAGTTGGGCTTGAGCAGTTCTTC. Translated: CASSILAGVGLEQFF. Full variable domain (missing parts from reference TRBV7-3 and TRBJ2-1): GAGVSQTPSNKVTEKGKYVELRCDPISGHTALYWYRQSLGQGPEFLIYFQGTGAADDSGLPNDRFFAVRPEGSVSTLKIQRTERGDSAVYLCASSILAGVGLEQFFGPGTRLTVL.

The rearrangement uses TRBV30 and TRBJ2-5; unclear D gene. The CDR3 length is 11 residues. Trimming pared 0 bases from V and 5 bases from J, leaving 4 bases between. From germline, CDR1 is GTSNPN and CDR2 SVGIG (reference sequence). DNA of the CDR3: TGTGCCTGGAGTGTTAGGGAGACCCAGTACTTC. Translating gives CAWSVRETQYF.

The rearrangement uses TRBV6-9 and TRBJ1-1; D uncertain. The CDR3 loop spans 12 amino acids. Germline CDR1 and CDR2: MNHGY and SVAAGI. Between the trimmed V and J ends, which lost 6 bases and 5 bases, there was a span of 10 bases. As DNA, the CDR3 is TGTGCCAGCAGGCGATGGGAGACTGAAGCTTTCTTT. The encoded protein is CASRRWETEAFF.

The chain couples TRBV6-6 to TRBJ2-1, with 10 bases lining up with TRBD2. V lost 5 bases and J lost 4; bases outside the gene matches: 5. This CDR3 has 15 amino acids. Germline values: CDR1 MNHNY, CDR2 SVGAGI (reference sequence). The CDR3 sequence: CASSRSGRFYNEQFF. The CDR3 nucleotides are TGTGCCAGCAGTCGTAGCGGGAGGTTTTACAATGAGCAGTTCTTC.

The genes are TRBV9 and TRBJ1-1; no clear D gene. CDR3 length: 9 amino acids. V gave up 8 bases and J gave up 11 bases, with 10 bases separating them. The V gene's germline CDR1 is SGDLS and CDR2 YYNGEE. The CDR3 DNA is TGTGCCAGACGGCGGGTGGCTTTCTTT. Its translation is CARRRVAFF. Filled out from reference TRBV9 and TRBJ1-1, the complete variable domain reads DSGVTQTPKHLITATGQRVTLRCSPRSGDLSVYWYQQSLDQGLQFLIQYYNGEERAKGNILERFSAQQFPDLHSELNLSSLELGDSALYFCARRRVAFFGQGTRLTVV.

The J gene is TRBJ1-2, the V gene TRBV20-1, with unresolved D. The CDR3 is made up of 11 amino acids. Between the trimmed V and J ends, which lost 4 bases and 1 base, there was a span of 4 bases. Germline CDR1 reads DFQATT; CDR2 reads SNEGSKA (reference sequence). CDR3 loop: CSATYNYGYTF. The DNA for the CDR3 is TGCAGTGCTACTTATAACTATGGCTACACCTTC.

The chain carries TRBV9 and TRBJ2-2; no clear D gene. The CDR3 is 13 residues long. The V end lost 0 bases, the J end lost 6 bases, and 6 bases lay between the germline ends. Germline loops: CDR1 SGDLS, CDR2 YYNGEE. CDR3 nucleotides: TGTGCCAGCAGCGTAGATCAATCCGGGGAGCTGTTTTTT. Its translation is CASSVDQSGELFF.

The chain has TRBV18 and TRBJ2-5, with 8 bases that match TRBD1. The J segment lost 5 bases and the V segment lost 3 bases, leaving 2 bases of the junction unmatched. This CDR3 has 13 residues. The germline CDR1 and CDR2 sequences are KGHSH and LQKENI. The CDR3 DNA is TGTGCCAGCTCACCGGGACAGGTGGAGACCCAGTACTTC. Encoded protein: CASSPGQVETQYF.